These T cell receptor beta chains were read from a single sample in a study of Ad26.COV2.S vaccination and SARS-CoV-2 variants. Clones were read by immunoSEQ multiplex PCR, and TCRdb kept only the in-frame ones, dropping some. Here the sample spans fewer than 500,000 clones, approximately 92% being singletons. The sample in question was peripheral blood, obtained in a trial of Ad26.COV2.S vaccine versus placebo. These receptors all stem from a person between 18 and 65 years old who received the Ad26.COV2.S COVID-19 vaccine or a placebo. The CDR3 runs from the conserved cysteine through the conserved F or W. D genes are given only for firm matches. Not every row has a clone size; where given, it reads once, few, many or a size class.

clone size	V gene	D gene	J gene	CDR3 DNA	CDR3 protein
-	TRBV19	-	TRBJ1-2	TGTGCCAGTAGTATAGGACAGGTGTATAACTATGGCTACACCTTC	CASSIGQVYNYGYTF
-	TRBV28	TRBD1	TRBJ1-1	TGTGCCAGTAACAGGGGGGAGTACACTGAAGCTTTCTTT	CASNRGEYTEAFF
-	TRBV5-4	-	TRBJ2-7	TGTGCCAGCACCACAGTGATGGGCGACGAGCAGTACTTC	CASTTVMGDEQYF
-	TRBV6-5	TRBD1	TRBJ2-7	TGTGCCAGCAGCACCGGGACAGGGTCCTACGAGCAGTACTTC	CASSTGTGSYEQYF
-	TRBV4-3	TRBD1	TRBJ2-1	TGCGCCAGCAGCCCAGGGACAGGGCGAGACAATGAGCAGTTCTTC	CASSPGTGRDNEQFF
-	TRBV3-1/TRBV3-2	-	TRBJ1-3	TGTGCCAGCAGCCTTGACGGCACTGGAAACACCATATATTTT	CASSLDGTGNTIYF
-	TRBV18	TRBD1	TRBJ1-4	TGTGCCAGCTCACCGGGACAGGGGGAAAAACTGTTTTTT	CASSPGQGEKLFF
-	TRBV7-6	-	TRBJ1-5	TGTGCCAGCAGCTTAGCGGGCCAGCCCCAGCATTTT	CASSLAGQPQHF
-	TRBV6-1	-	TRBJ1-2	TGTGCCAGCAGTGAAGTTAACGGCTATGGCTACACCTTC	CASSEVNGYGYTF
-	TRBV9	-	TRBJ1-6	TGTGCCAGCAGCGCCCGGCCAACTTCACCCCTCCACTTT	CASSARPTSPLHF
-	TRBV4-2	TRBD2	TRBJ2-1	TGTGCCAGCAGCCAAGCGGGGCGGGGGGGCTCCAATGAGCAGTTCTTC	CASSQAGRGGSNEQFF
-	TRBV2	-	TRBJ1-6	TGTGCCAGCAGTGCCGATTCACCCCTCCACTTT	CASSADSPLHF
-	TRBV5-1	-	TRBJ2-3	TGCGCCAGCAGCTTAAGGCCTAACACAGATACGCAGTATTTT	CASSLRPNTDTQYF
-	TRBV7-9	-	TRBJ2-2	TGTGCCAGCAGCTGGAGCGGAAACACCGGGGAGCTGTTTTTT	CASSWSGNTGELFF
-	TRBV9	-	TRBJ1-2	TGTGCCAGCAGCGTAGGAGGGAATCCTGGCTATGGCTACACCTTC	CASSVGGNPGYGYTF
-	TRBV6-2/TRBV6-3	-	TRBJ2-7	TGTGCCAGCAGTGCCAGGGGACCCTACGAGCAGTACTTC	CASSARGPYEQYF
-	TRBV7-9	TRBD2	TRBJ2-3	TGTGCCAGCAGCTCTAGCGGGGCTACGGCAGATACGCAGTATTTT	CASSSSGATADTQYF
-	TRBV6-1	-	TRBJ1-6	TGTGCCAGCAGTGAACGTGGGGGGGTTTGGTCACCCCTCCACTTT	CASSERGGVWSPLHF
once	TRBV19	-	TRBJ2-7	TGTGCCAGTAGTCGATTGGGATATGGGTACGAGCAGTACTTC	CASSRLGYGYEQYF
-	TRBV6-6	-	TRBJ1-5	TGTGCCAGCAGGGACAGAAAGGGGAATCAGCCCCAGCATTTT	CASRDRKGNQPQHF
-	TRBV28	TRBD2	TRBJ2-5	TGTGCCAGCAGTTCAGGGACTAGCCAAGAGACCCAGTACTTC	CASSSGTSQETQYF
-	TRBV4-2	-	TRBJ2-1	TGTGCCAGCAGCCAAGATCGACAGGACAATGAGCAGTTCTTC	CASSQDRQDNEQFF
many	TRBV18	-	TRBJ1-4	TGTGCCAGCTCACCCGCGGGGTCTAATGAAAAACTGTTTTTT	CASSPAGSNEKLFF
-	TRBV5-1	-	TRBJ2-3	TGCGCCAGCAGCTTGGATACAGGGAGCACAGATACGCAGTATTTT	CASSLDTGSTDTQYF
-	TRBV28	TRBD1	TRBJ1-4	TGTGCCAGCACTACACCAGGGGGTATTGAAAAACTGTTTTTT	CASTTPGGIEKLFF
-	TRBV9	TRBD2	TRBJ2-1	TGTGCCAGCAGCGGGATTTCTAGCGGGGGTTACAATGAGCAGTTCTTC	CASSGISSGGYNEQFF
-	TRBV10-3	TRBD1	TRBJ1-6	TGTGCCATCAGCCTTGACAGGGCCTCTTCACCCCTCCACTTT	CAISLDRASSPLHF
-	TRBV6-1	-	TRBJ1-1	TGTGCCAGCAGTGAAATTCAAGCTTTCTTT	CASSEIQAFF
once	TRBV5-1	-	TRBJ1-1	TGCGCCAGCAGCCCGGTTAGAGGGGGGCTAAACACTGAAGCTTTCTTT	CASSPVRGGLNTEAFF
-	TRBV6-5	-	TRBJ1-6	TGTGCCAGCAGTTTCTATAATTCACCCCTCCACTTT	CASSFYNSPLHF
-	TRBV20-1	-	TRBJ2-1	TGCAGTGTCGAGCCTTACAATGAGCAGTTCTTC	CSVEPYNEQFF
-	TRBV7-2	TRBD2	TRBJ2-1	TGTGCCAGCAGCTTGGAGCGGGGGGGCCGAGGTGAGCAGTTCTTC	CASSLERGGRGEQFF
-	TRBV7-3	-	TRBJ2-2	TGTGCCAGCAGCCAAAAAACAGCCGGGGAGCTGTTTTTT	CASSQKTAGELFF
-	TRBV9	-	TRBJ1-1	TGTGCCAGCAGCGCCGTACTGAGCCTGAACACTGAAGCTTTCTTT	CASSAVLSLNTEAFF
few	TRBV3-1/TRBV3-2	-	TRBJ1-1	TGTGCCAGCAGCCAAACCGGGACCTCAGACACTGAAGCTTTCTTT	CASSQTGTSDTEAFF
-	TRBV7-3	-	TRBJ2-1	TGTGCCAGCAGCCTTAGATCAGGGTACAATGAGCAGTTCTTC	CASSLRSGYNEQFF
-	TRBV10-3	-	TRBJ1-1	TGTGCCATCAGAATCTCGGACAGTATTAACACTGAAGCTTTCTTT	CAIRISDSINTEAFF
-	TRBV11-2	TRBD1	TRBJ1-2	TGTGCCAGCAGCCCGCTCGCAGGGGGCGAAAACTATGGCTACACCTTC	CASSPLAGGENYGYTF
-	TRBV4-3	-	TRBJ1-4	TGCGCCAGCAGCCCCGCTTGGGGTGAGAATGAAAAACTGTTTTTT	CASSPAWGENEKLFF
-	TRBV7-9	-	TRBJ1-2	TGTGCCAGCAGCCTGGGTGAAGGGGCGACTTATGGCTACACCTTC	CASSLGEGATYGYTF
-	TRBV11-2	-	TRBJ1-4	TGTGCCAGCAACCTGGGAGGGGCGGATGAAAAACTGTTTTTT	CASNLGGADEKLFF
-	TRBV18	-	TRBJ1-2	TGTGCCAGCTCACCACCATCAGTGGGCTATGGCTACACCTTC	CASSPPSVGYGYTF
-	TRBV5-1	-	TRBJ1-6	TGCGCCAGCAGCCCTAGGCAAGGGACATATAATTCACCCCTCCACTTT	CASSPRQGTYNSPLHF
-	TRBV6-5	TRBD1	TRBJ2-5	TGTGCCAGCAGTACACAGGGGGCGTCAGAGACCCAGTACTTC	CASSTQGASETQYF
-	TRBV6-5	-	TRBJ1-2	TGTGCCAGCAGTTACTCGTTTAGGGGCGCCTATGGCTACACCTTC	CASSYSFRGAYGYTF
-	TRBV5-1	-	TRBJ2-6	TGCGCCAGCAGCTTGGACTCTGGGGCCAACGTCCTGACTTTC	CASSLDSGANVLTF